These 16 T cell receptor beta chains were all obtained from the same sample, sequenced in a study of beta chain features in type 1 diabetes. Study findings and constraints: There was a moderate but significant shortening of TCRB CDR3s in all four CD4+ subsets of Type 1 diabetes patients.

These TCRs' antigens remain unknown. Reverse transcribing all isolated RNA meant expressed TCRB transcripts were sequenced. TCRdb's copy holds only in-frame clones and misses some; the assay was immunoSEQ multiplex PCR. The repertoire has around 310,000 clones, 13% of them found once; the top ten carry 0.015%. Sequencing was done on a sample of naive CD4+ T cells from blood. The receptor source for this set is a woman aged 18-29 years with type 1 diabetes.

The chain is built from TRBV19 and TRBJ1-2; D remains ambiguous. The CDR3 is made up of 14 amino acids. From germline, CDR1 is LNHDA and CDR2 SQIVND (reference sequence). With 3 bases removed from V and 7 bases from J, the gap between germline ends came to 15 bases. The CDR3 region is CASSIDGITGGYTF. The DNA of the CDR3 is TGTGCCAGTAGTATCGACGGGATCACGGGTGGCTACACCTTC.

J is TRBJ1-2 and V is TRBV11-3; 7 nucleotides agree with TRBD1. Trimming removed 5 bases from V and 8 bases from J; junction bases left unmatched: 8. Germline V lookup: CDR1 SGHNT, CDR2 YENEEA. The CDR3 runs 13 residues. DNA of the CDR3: TGTGCCAGCAGCCCCACAGGGGAGAGAGGCTACACCTTC. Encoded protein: CASSPTGERGYTF.

CDR3 nucleotides: TGTGCCAGCAGTCCTTCTACAGGGATCTCTGGGGCCAACGTCCTGACTTTC. As protein: CASSPSTGISGANVLTF. V gene TRBV28 combines with J gene TRBJ2-6; D perhaps matches TRBD1 (6 bases). CDR1 and CDR2 from the germline V gene are MDHEN and SYDVKM. V was clipped by 5 bases and J by 0 bases, with 14 bases between them. The CDR3 loop spans 17 amino acids.

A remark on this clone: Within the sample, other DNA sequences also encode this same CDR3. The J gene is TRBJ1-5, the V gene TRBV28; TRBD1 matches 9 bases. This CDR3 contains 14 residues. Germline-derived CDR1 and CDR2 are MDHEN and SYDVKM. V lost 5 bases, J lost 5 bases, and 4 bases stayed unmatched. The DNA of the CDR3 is TGTGCCAGCAGTCCGGGACAGGGCGATCAGCCCCAGCATTTT. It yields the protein CASSPGQGDQPQHF. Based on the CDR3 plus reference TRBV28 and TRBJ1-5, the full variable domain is DVKVTQSSRYLVKRTGEKVFLECVQDMDHENMFWYRQDPGLGLRLIYFSYDVKMKEKGDIPEGYSVSREKKERFSLILESASTNQTSMYLCASSPGQGDQPQHFGDGTRLSIL.

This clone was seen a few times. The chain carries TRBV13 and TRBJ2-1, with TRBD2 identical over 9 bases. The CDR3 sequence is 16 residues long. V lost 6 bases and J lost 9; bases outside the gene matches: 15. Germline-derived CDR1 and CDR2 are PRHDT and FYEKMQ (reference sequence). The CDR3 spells CASSRPTAGGEAEQFF. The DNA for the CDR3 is TGTGCCAGCAGTCGACCTACTGCGGGAGGGGAGGCTGAGCAGTTCTTC.

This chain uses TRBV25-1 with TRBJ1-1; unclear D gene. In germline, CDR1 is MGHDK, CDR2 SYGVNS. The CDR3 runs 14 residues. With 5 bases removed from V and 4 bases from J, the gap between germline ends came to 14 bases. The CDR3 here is CASSQEGRATEAFF. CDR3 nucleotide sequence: TGTGCCAGCAGTCAGGAGGGTAGGGCCACTGAAGCTTTCTTT.

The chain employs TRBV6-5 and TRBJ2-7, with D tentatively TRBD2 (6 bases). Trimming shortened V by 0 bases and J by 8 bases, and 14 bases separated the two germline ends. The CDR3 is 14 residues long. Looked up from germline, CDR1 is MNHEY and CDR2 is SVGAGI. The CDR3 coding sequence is TGTGCCAGCAGTTACTCCGGGACTCACGGGAAGCAGTACGTC. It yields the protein CASSYSGTHGKQYV.

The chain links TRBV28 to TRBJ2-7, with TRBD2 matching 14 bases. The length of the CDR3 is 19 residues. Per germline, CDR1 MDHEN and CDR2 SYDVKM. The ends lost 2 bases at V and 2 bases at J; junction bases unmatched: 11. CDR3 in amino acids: CASSLGTSGSGPTAYEQYF. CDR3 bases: TGTGCCAGCAGTTTAGGGACTAGCGGGAGCGGGCCTACGGCCTACGAGCAGTACTTC.

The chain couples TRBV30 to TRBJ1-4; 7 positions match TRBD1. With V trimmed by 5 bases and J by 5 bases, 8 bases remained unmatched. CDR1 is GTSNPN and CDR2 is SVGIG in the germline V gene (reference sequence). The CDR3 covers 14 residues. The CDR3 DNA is TGTGCCTGGGGACAGGTCGGGCGAAATGAAAAACTGTTTTTT. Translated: CAWGQVGRNEKLFF.

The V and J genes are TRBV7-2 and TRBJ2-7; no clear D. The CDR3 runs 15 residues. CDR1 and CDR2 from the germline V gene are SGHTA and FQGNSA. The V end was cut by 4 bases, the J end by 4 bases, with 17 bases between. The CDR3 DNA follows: TGTGCCAGCAGCTCCGGTTCCTTCGACAATTACGAGCAGTACTTC. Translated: CASSSGSFDNYEQYF.

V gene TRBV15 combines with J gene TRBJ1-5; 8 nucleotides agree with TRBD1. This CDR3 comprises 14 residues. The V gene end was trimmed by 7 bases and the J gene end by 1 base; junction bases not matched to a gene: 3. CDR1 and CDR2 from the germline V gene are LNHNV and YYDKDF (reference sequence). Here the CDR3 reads CATKGQGSNQPQHF. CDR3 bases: TGTGCCACCAAAGGACAGGGCAGCAATCAGCCCCAGCATTTT.

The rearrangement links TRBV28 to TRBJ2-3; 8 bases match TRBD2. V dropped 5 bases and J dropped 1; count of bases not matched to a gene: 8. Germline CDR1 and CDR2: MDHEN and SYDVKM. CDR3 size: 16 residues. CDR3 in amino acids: CASSPQAGVGTDTQYF. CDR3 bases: TGTGCCAGCAGTCCCCAAGCGGGAGTGGGCACAGATACGCAGTATTTT. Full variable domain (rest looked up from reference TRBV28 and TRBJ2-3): DVKVTQSSRYLVKRTGEKVFLECVQDMDHENMFWYRQDPGLGLRLIYFSYDVKMKEKGDIPEGYSVSREKKERFSLILESASTNQTSMYLCASSPQAGVGTDTQYFGPGTRLTVL.

The CDR3 protein is CASSPGTGGRETQYF. In DNA form, the CDR3 reads TGTGCCAGCAGTCCCGGGACAGGGGGCCGGGAGACCCAGTACTTC. The J gene is TRBJ2-5, the V gene TRBV28; 12 bases are shared with TRBD1. There are 15 residues in the CDR3. The germline CDR1 and CDR2 sequences are MDHEN and SYDVKM. V shed 5 bases, J shed 5 bases, and the junction held 6 bases outside the gene matches.

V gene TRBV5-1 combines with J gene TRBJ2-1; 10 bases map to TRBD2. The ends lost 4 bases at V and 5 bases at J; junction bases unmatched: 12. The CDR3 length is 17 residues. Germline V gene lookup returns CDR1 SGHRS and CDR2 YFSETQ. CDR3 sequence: CASSRGSSGSVDNEQFF. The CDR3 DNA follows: TGCGCCAGCAGCCGCGGTTCTAGCGGGAGTGTAGACAATGAGCAGTTCTTC.

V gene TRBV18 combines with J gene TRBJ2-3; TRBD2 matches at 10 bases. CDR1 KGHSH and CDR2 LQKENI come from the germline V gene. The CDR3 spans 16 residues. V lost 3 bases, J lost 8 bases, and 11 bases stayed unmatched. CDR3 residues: CASSPLTSGTVGTQYF. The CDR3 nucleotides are TGTGCCAGCTCACCCCTAACTAGCGGGACAGTGGGTACGCAGTATTTT.

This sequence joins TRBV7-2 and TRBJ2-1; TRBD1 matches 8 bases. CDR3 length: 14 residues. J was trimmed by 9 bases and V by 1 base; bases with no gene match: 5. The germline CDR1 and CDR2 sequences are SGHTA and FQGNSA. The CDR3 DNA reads TGTGCCAGCAGCTTAGTAACTGGGACAGGTGAGCAGTTCTTC. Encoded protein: CASSLVTGTGEQFF.